This T cell receptor beta chain was identified during a study of cytomegalovirus exposure and HLA in healthy donors. Whole-study results and caveats: Most of the TCR beta V segments (in an earlier analysis) were productive either about 87% or about 30% of the time.

As regards this clone: Antigen: not known.

The CDR3 totals 17 residues. The germline CDR1 and CDR2 sequences are SGDLS and YYNGEE. V lost 4 bases, J lost 1 base, and 8 bases stayed unmatched. Primers: 60 Vbeta forward and 13 Jbeta reverse. Original analysis: Later analysis identified tens of millions of unique TCR beta chains, 9 million to 13 million shared. Method: immunoSEQ multiplex PCR; TCRdb's copy keeps in-frame clones and lacks some. V and J calls and clone size are given by that table; D and trimming were obtained from the DNA. The sample holds some 150,000 clones, 75% to 90% seen once. This chain connects TRBV9 to TRBJ2-2; 9 bases line up with TRBD1. This TCR was recovered from a middle-aged man in good health and CMV-seronegative. Sequenced material: PBMCs. The CDR3 nucleotides read TGTGCCAGCAGCCCCCCGCCGGGACAGGGGAACACCGGGGAGCTGTTTTTT. Protein sequence: CASSPPPGQGNTGELFF.